This T cell receptor beta chain emerged from a study of blood T cell repertoires in COVID-19. Study information: Samples taken during acute and convalescent COVID-19 were collected in the United States, Italy and Spain. T cells, B-cell-depleted T cells, or PBMCs provided the cDNA or gDNA that served as material.

In the study's own analysis: Reference gene primers were amplified, and this amplification served to estimate nucleated cell counts. Assay: immunoSEQ multiplex PCR; the TCRdb copy retains only in-frame clones and omits some. V and J calls and clone size are those listed in that table; D and trimming were worked out from the DNA. Among 250,000 or so clones listed, roughly 88% were seen once. This clone came up once. V was cut by 1 base and J by 4 bases, with 11 bases left in between. The CDR3 is made up of 15 amino acids. Looked up from germline, CDR1 is SGHAT and CDR2 is FQNNGV. This chain uses TRBV11-2 with TRBJ1-5; the D is unclear. The sequence came from a woman younger than 45 with acute or convalescent COVID-19. Sequencing was done on a sample of peripheral blood. The CDR3 loop is CASSLGRRPNQPQHF. The CDR3 nucleotides read TGTGCCAGCAGCTTAGGGAGGAGACCTAATCAGCCCCAGCATTTT.